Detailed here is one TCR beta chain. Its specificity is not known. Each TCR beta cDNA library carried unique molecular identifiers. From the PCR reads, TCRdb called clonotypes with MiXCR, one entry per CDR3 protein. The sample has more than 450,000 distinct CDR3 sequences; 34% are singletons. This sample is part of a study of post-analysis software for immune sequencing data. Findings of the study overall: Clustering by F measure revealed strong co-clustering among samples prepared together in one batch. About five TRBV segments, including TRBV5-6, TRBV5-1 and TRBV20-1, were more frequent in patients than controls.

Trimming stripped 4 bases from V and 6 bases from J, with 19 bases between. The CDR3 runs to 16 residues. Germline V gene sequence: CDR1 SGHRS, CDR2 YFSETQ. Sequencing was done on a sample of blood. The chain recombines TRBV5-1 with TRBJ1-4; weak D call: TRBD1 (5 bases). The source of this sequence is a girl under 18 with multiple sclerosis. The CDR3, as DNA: TGCGCCAGCAGCGGGGGTGGGGGAGTGAGCCATGAAAAACTGTTTTTT. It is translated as CASSGGGGVSHEKLFF.